Sequencing of this T cell receptor (beta chain) was carried out in a study of T cell responses to AZD1222 COVID-19 vaccine. Overall study: Second doses that came at about 4 or about 12 weeks were put together.

In the case of this clone: The antigen remains unidentified.

Sequenced by immunoSEQ multiplex PCR; TCRdb stores in-frame clones only, minus some. The sample holds around 150,000 clones, 88% seen once. Germline V lookup: CDR1 SGHRS, CDR2 YFSETQ. This CDR3 comprises 15 residues. Unmatched junction bases numbered 13, after V lost 4 bases and J lost 6 bases. Whole-study results and caveats: Donors were chiefly white British, with a greater number of females, and clonal diversity was perhaps underestimated. Seropositive AZD1222 recipients at baseline numbered only five or six. Dominant CD4 TCR responses targeted spike regions 160-218 and 743-854.

The chain employs TRBV5-1 and TRBJ2-7; 7 positions agree with TRBD2. This receptor was identified in an adult in good health. This sample comprised peripheral blood, obtained on day 0 of AZD1222 vaccination. CDR3 bases: TGCGCCAGCAGCCCCTACCGGGGAGGGCCCATCGAGCAGTACTTC. Its protein product is CASSPYRGGPIEQYF.